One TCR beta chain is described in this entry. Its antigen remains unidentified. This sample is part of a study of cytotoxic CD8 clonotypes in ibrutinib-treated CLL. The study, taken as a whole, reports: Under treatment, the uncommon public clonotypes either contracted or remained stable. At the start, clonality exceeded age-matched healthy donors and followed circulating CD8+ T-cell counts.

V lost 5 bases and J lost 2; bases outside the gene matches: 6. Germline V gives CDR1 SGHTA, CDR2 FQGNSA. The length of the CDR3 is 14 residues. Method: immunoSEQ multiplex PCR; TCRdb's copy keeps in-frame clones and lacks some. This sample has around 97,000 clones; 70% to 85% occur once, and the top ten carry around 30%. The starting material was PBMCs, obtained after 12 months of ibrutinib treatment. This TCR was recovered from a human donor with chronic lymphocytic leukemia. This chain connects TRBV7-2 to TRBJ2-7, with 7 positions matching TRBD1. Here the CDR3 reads CASSLADRTYEQYF. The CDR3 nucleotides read TGTGCCAGCAGCCTCGCGGACAGGACCTACGAGCAGTACTTC.